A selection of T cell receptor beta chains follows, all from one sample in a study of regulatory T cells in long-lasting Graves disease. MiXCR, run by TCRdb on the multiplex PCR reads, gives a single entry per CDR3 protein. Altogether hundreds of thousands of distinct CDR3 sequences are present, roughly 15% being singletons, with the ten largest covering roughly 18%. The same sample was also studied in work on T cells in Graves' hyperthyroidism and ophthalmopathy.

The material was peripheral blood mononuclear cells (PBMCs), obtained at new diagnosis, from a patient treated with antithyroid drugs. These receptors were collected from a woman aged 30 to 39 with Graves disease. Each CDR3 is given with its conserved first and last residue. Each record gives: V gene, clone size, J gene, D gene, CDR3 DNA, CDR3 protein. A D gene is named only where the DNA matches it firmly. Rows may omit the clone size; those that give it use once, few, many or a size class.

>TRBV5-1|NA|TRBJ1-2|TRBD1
TGCGCCAGCAGGGGGGGGACAGGGCGTTCCTATGGCTACACCTTC
CASRGGTGRSYGYTF
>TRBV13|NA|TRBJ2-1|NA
TGTGCCAGCAGCTTAATTCGGAAGCAACCCTCGGAATACAATGAGCAGTTCTTC
CASSLIRKQPSEYNEQFF
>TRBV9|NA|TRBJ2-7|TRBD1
TGTGCCAGCAGCCCAAGCCCAATACCGACAGGGGCTGAGCAGTACTTC
CASSPSPIPTGAEQYF
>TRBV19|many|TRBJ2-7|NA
TGTGCCAGTAGTCGTCCAGGAGCCTACGAGCAGTACTTC
CASSRPGAYEQYF
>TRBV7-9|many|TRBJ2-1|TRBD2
TGTGCCAGCAGCTCCGGGGCCGGGACTAGCGGGCATGAGCAGTTCTTC
CASSSGAGTSGHEQFF
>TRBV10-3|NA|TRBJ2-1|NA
TGTGCCATCAGTGCCGGGACTGGCTACAATGAGCAGTTCTTC
CAISAGTGYNEQFF
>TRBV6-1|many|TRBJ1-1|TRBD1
TGTGCCAGCAGGCCTTTGAAAACAGGGGGCATCCTGGCGAACACTGAAGCTTTCTTT
CASRPLKTGGILANTEAFF
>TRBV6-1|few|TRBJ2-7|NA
TGTGCCAGCAGCCCGAACGAATACGAGCAGTACTTC
CASSPNEYEQYF
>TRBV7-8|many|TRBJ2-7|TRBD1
TGTGCCAGCAGCTTTGACAGGGCCCACGAGCAGTACTTC
CASSFDRAHEQYF
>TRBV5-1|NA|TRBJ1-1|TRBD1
TGCGCCAGCAGCTTGTTTGGGACAGGGGAGATGAACACTGAAGCTTTCTTT
CASSLFGTGEMNTEAFF
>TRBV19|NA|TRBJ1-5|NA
TGTGCCAGTAACCGGGGCCCCAGAGATAGCAATCAGCCCCAGCATTTT
CASNRGPRDSNQPQHF
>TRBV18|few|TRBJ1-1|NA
TGTGCCAGCTCCGGGTCTTCGGGACTGCACACTGAAGCTTTCTTT
CASSGSSGLHTEAFF
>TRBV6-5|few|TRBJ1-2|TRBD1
TGTGCCAGCAGTTACCGGACGGACAGGGGAGATGGCTACACCTTC
CASSYRTDRGDGYTF
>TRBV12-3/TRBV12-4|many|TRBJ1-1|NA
TGTGCCAGCAGGCTACATAATGCGAACACTGAAGCTTTCTTT
CASRLHNANTEAFF
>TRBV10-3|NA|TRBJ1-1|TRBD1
TGTGCCATCAGGCGGCGGGAGGGGGCGAACACTGAAGCTTTCTTT
CAIRRREGANTEAFF
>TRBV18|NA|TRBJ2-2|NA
TGTGCCAGCTCACTAGACGGTCGTGACACCGGGGAGCTGTTTTTT
CASSLDGRDTGELFF
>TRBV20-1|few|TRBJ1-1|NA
TGCAGTGCACCGGGGCCCGGCGGTGAAGCTTTCTTT
CSAPGPGGEAFF
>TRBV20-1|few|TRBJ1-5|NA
TGCAGTGCTAGAGGGGAGAGGGTGGGTAGCAATCAGCCCCAGCATTTT
CSARGERVGSNQPQHF
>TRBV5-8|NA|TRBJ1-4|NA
TGTGCCAACAGCTTGATGGACCAGACCGAAAAACTGTTTTTT
CANSLMDQTEKLFF
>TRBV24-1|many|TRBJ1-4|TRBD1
TGTGCCACCAGTGAATCCAGGAATGACAGGGGCGGTGAAAAACTGTTTTTT
CATSESRNDRGGEKLFF
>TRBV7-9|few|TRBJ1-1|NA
TGTGCCAGCAGCTCGGCAGCCTTCGGCCCAAACCGGGCTTTCTTT
CASSSAAFGPNRAFF
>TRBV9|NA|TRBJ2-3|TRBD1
TGTGCCAGCCGTCCCGGGACAGGGTCAACAGATACGCAGTATTTT
CASRPGTGSTDTQYF
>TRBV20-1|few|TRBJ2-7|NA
TGCAGTGCTAGAACCTGGAACGAGCAGTACTTC
CSARTWNEQYF
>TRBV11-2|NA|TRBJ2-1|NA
TGTGCCAGCAGCTTAACTAGCCCGGGACCGAGCTCCTACAATGAGCAGTTCTTC
CASSLTSPGPSSYNEQFF
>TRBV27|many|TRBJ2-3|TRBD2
TGTGCCAGCAGTCTGGGACTAGCGCCGAGCACAGATACGCAGTATTTT
CASSLGLAPSTDTQYF
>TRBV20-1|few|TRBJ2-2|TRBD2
TGCAGTGCTAGTGGGCTAGCGGGAGGAAACCCGGGGGAGCTGTTTTTT
CSASGLAGGNPGELFF
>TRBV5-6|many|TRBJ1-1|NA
TGTGCCAGCAGCTTGGTGGGGGGCGATTGGTACACTGAAGCTTTCTTT
CASSLVGGDWYTEAFF
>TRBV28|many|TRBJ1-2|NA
TGTGCCAGCATGCAGGGGTATGGCTACACCTTC
CASMQGYGYTF
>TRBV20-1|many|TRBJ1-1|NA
TGCAGTGCCCAGACATCATTTGAGGCTGAAGCTTTCTTT
CSAQTSFEAEAFF
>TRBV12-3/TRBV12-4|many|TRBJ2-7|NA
TGTGCCAGCAAGAAAACTTCGGCTTCTCACGAGCAGTACTTC
CASKKTSASHEQYF
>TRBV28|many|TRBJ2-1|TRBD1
TGTGCCAGCAGCTTGGACAGGTACAATGAGCAGTTCTTC
CASSLDRYNEQFF
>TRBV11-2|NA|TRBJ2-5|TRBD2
TGTGCCAGCAGCAAAATTACGGGGGGGCCGCAAGAGACCCAGTACTTC
CASSKITGGPQETQYF
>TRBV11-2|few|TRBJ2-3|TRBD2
TGTGCCAGCAGTGTCACCGTAAAGCCGGGACTAGCGGGAGGACCCACAGATACGCAGTATTTT
CASSVTVKPGLAGGPTDTQYF
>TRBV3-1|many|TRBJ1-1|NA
TGTGCCAGCAGCCAAGAGTTCAGCGGGAACACTGAAGCTTTCTTT
CASSQEFSGNTEAFF
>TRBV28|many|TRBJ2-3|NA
TGTGCCAGCAGTTACCTACTATCTGTGGCGGGAAGCACAGATACGCAGTATTTT
CASSYLLSVAGSTDTQYF
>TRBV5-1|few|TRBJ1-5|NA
TGCGCCAGCAGCTTGTCTGGGCTCGGCAATCAGCCCCAGCATTTT
CASSLSGLGNQPQHF
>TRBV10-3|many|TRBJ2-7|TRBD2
TGTGCCATCAGCGAGAATAGCGGGAGCCCCTACGAGCAGTACTTC
CAISENSGSPYEQYF
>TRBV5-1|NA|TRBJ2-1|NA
TGCGCCAGCAGCTTGCCTTCGGGGTCAGGATACAATGAGCAGTTCTTC
CASSLPSGSGYNEQFF
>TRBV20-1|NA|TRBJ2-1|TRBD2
TGCAGTGCTAGATCAGGGGGCCTAGCGGGAGGTCAGAATGAGCAGTTCTTC
CSARSGGLAGGQNEQFF
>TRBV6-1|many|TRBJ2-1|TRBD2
TGTGCCACCCGACGGGGCGGGAGTTCTTTTGAGCAGTTCTTC
CATRRGGSSFEQFF
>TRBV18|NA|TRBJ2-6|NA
TGTGCCAGCTCACCACTCCGAGGGGGTCGGGCCAACGTCCTGACTTTC
CASSPLRGGRANVLTF
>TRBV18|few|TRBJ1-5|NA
TGTGCCAGCTCCACCTTGGACAGCGATCAGCCCCAGCATTTT
CASSTLDSDQPQHF
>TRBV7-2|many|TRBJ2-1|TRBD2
TGTGCCAGCAGGAAAAGGCCTAGCGGGACCAATGAGCAGTTCTTC
CASRKRPSGTNEQFF
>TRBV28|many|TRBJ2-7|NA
TGTGCCATCAAGCGTGCAGGGAGGTACGAGCAGTACTTC
CAIKRAGRYEQYF
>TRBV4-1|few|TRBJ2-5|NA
TGCGCCAGCAGCCAAGAGGGGGGTTTGGAGACCCAGTACTTC
CASSQEGGLETQYF
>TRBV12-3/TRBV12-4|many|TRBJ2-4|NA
TGTGCCAGCAGTTTGGGGGGCGGCGGAGCCAAAAACATTCAGTACTTC
CASSLGGGGAKNIQYF
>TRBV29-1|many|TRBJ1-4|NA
TGCAGCGTGGTGACGTCGGGGAACGTAAAACTGTTTTTT
CSVVTSGNVKLFF
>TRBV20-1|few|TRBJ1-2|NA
TGCAGTGCTAGTCGGCGGAATTATGGCTACACCTTC
CSASRRNYGYTF
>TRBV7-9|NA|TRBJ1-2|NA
TGTGCCAGCAGCTTAACAACCAGAAACTATGGCTACACCTTC
CASSLTTRNYGYTF
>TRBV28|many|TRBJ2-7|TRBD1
TGTGCCAGCAGCCACCGGGACAGGGGTAACTACGAGCAGTACTTC
CASSHRDRGNYEQYF
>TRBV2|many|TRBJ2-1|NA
TGTGCCAGCAGGCAATCCGGGAGCACAGTATTCGCAGACAATGAGCAGTTCTTC
CASRQSGSTVFADNEQFF
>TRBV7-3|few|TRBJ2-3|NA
TGTGCCAGCAGCCCAATAGGAAGCACAGATACGCAGTATTTT
CASSPIGSTDTQYF
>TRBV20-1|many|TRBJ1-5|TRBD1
TGCAGTGCTAGATTCACAGGGGTTGCTCAGCCCCAGCATTTT
CSARFTGVAQPQHF
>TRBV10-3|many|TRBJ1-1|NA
TGTGCCACCAGCACGGGCTCTGAAGCTTTCTTT
CATSTGSEAFF
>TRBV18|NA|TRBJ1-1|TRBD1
TGTGCCAGCTCACCGGGACAGGGGACGGCTGAAGCTTTCTTT
CASSPGQGTAEAFF